This TCR beta chain was observed in a study of regulatory T cells in long-lasting Graves disease. Findings and limits, study-wide: Newly diagnosed Graves' patients exceeded persistent ones in TCR diversity.

This clonotype was seen repeatedly, ten times or more. Its target is unknown. The sample's time point: newly diagnosed GD, antithyroid drugs for less than 3 months. RNA isolated from PBMCs was used to make the TCR library. Arm-PCR of CDR3 regions and iRepertoire HTBI primers were used to build TCR beta libraries. A single record per CDR3 protein comes from TCRdb applying MiXCR to the multiplex PCR reads. The sample contains some 250,000 distinct CDR3 sequences, 20% of which appear only once. The sample was peripheral blood mononuclear cells (PBMCs), taken at new diagnosis, from a patient treated with antithyroid drugs. This clonotype was sampled from a female donor with Graves disease.

The CDR3 loop is CASSSLQARGRNEQFF. The CDR3 nucleotides read TGTGCCAGCAGCTCCCTCCAGGCTAGGGGGCGGAATGAGCAGTTCTTC. V and J are TRBV7-8 and TRBJ2-1, with 7 bases aligning to TRBD1. J lost 7 bases, V lost 4 bases, and 13 bases had no gene match. This CDR3 is 16 amino acids long. Looked up from germline, CDR1 is SGHVS and CDR2 is FQNEAQ.